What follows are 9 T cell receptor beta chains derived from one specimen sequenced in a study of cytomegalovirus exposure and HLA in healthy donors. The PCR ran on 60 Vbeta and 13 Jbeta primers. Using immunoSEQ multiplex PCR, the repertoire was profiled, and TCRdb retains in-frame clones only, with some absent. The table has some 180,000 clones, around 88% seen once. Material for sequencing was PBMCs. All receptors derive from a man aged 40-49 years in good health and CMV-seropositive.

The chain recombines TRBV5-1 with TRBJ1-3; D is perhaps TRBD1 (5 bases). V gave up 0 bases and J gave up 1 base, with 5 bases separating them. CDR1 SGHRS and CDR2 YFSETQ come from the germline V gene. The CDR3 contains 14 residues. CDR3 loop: CASSLGQSGNTIYF. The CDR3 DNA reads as TGCGCCAGCAGCTTGGGACAGTCTGGAAACACCATATATTTT.

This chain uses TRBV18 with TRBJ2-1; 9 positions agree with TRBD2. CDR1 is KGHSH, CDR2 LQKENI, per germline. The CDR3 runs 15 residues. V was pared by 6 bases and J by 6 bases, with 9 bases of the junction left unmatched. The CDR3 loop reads CASSAGTSSGNEQFF. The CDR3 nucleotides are TGTGCCAGCTCCGCCGGGACTAGCTCCGGCAATGAGCAGTTCTTC.

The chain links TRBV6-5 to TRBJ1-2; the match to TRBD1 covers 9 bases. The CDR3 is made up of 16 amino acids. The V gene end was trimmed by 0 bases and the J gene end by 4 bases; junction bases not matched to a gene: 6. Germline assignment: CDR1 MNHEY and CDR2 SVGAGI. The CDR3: CASSYSTGGRGYGYTF. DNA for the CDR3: TGTGCCAGCAGTTACTCGACAGGGGGTAGGGGCTATGGCTACACCTTC.

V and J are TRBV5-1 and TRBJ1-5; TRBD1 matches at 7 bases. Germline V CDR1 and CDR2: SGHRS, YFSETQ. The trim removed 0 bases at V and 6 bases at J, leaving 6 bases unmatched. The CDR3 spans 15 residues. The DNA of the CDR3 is TGCGCCAGCAGCTTGGCCCCAGGGGGTGTTCAGCCCCAGCATTTT. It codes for CASSLAPGGVQPQHF.

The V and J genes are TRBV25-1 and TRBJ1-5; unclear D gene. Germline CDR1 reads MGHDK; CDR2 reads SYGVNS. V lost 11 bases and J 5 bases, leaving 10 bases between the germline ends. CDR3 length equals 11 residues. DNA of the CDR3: TGTGCCCAAGAGTACCATCAGCCCCAGCATTTT. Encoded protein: CAQEYHQPQHF.

The CDR3 nucleotides read TGTGCCAGTAGTATGACAGGCGGCGAGCAGTACTTC. Translated: CASSMTGGEQYF. The chain joins TRBV19 to TRBJ2-5; a possible D gene is TRBD1 (6 bases). The J call may be faulty, since TRBJ2-7 better matches the DNA end. Germline V gene sequence: CDR1 LNHDA, CDR2 SQIVND (reference sequence). The CDR3 totals 12 residues.

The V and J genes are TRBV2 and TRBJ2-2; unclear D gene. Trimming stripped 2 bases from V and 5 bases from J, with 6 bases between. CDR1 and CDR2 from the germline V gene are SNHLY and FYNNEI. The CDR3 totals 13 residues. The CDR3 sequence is CASSEYRTGELFF. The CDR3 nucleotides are TGTGCCAGCAGTGAATACAGAACCGGGGAGCTGTTTTTT.

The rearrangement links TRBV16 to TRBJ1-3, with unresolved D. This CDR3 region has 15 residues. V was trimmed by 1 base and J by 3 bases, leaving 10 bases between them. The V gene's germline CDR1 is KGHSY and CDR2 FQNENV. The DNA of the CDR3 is TGTGCCAGCAGCCAATATTCAGGAGGTGGAAACACCATATATTTT. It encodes CASSQYSGGGNTIYF.

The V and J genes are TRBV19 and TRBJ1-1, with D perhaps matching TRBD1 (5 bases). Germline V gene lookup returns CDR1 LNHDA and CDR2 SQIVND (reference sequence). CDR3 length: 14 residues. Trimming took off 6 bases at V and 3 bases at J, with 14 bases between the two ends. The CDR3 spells CASRYAGADTEAFF. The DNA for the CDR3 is TGTGCCAGTAGGTATGCTGGGGCGGACACTGAAGCTTTCTTT.